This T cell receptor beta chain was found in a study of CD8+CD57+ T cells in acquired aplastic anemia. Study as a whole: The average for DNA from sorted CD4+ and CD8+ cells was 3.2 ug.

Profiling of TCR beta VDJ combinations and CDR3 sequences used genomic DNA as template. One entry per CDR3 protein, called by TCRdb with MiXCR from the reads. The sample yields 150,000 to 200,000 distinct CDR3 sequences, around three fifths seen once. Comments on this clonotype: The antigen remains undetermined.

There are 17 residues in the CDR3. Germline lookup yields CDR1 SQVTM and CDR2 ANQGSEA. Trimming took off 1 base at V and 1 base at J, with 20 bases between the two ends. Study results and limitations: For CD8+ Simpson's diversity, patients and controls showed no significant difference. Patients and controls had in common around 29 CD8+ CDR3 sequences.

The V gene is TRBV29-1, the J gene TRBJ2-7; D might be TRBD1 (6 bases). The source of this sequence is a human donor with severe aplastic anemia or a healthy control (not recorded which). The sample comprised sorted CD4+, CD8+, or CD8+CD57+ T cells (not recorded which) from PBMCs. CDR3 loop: CSVEGGSPPTGSYEQYF. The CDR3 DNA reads TGCAGCGTTGAAGGTGGCAGCCCCCCGACAGGATCCTACGAGCAGTACTTC.